This T cell receptor beta chain was recovered during a study of T cells in tumors after PD-1 blockade. In the study overall: Each patient got pembrolizumab 200 mg every 3 weeks or cemiplimab 350 mg every 2 weeks. Daily vismodegib 150 mg continued in a subset of anti-PD-1-treated patients.

Study conclusions and caveats: Blood contained about 40% of the tumor's TCR clonotypes.

To note about this clone: Its matching antigen is unknown.

TCRdb keeps only in-frame clones here, not all; method: immunoSEQ multiplex PCR. The table includes under 50,000 clones, around four fifths detected once. The V gene end was trimmed by 7 bases and the J gene end by 1 base; junction bases not matched to a gene: 3. This CDR3 is 15 amino acids long. The germline V gene has CDR1 MNHEY and CDR2 SVGAGI. The material sequenced was PBMCs, taken before anti-PD-1 therapy. This sequence originates from a human donor with advanced basal cell or squamous cell carcinoma (not recorded which). This chain uses TRBV6-5 with TRBJ2-1; TRBD2 agrees at 11 bases. The DNA of the CDR3 is TGTGCCAGCAAGTTAGCGGGAGGGTCCTACAATGAGCAGTTCTTC. This gives the protein CASKLAGGSYNEQFF.